This note documents a single T cell receptor (beta chain) sequence. As yet, its antigen is unknown. The sample comes from a study of CD8 T cells in Susac syndrome. Random hexamers were used to reverse transcribe an amount of about 0.45 to 1 ug RNA. The TCR beta CDR3 was amplified by immunoSEQ multiplex PCR across 54 Vbeta, 13 Jbeta. TCRdb redid the calling of the immunoSEQ multiplex PCR reads with MiXCR, one entry per CDR3 protein. The sample consists of some 150,000 distinct CDR3 sequences, 94% of them appearing once. General study results and limits: In its TCR sequencing and HLA analysis, the study acknowledged that the number of individuals was relatively small.

TCR beta sequencing covered blood CD8+ and CD4+ T cells. Negative isolation yielded CD4+ and CD8+ T cells, and FACS enriched TEMRA cells. This CDR3 comprises 13 residues. V lost 7 bases, J lost 4 bases, and 13 bases lay in between. Germline CDR1 is MGHDK and CDR2 is SYGVNS. The V and J genes are TRBV25-1 and TRBJ1-1; D not certain. The sequencing sample was made of CD8+ T cells from PBMCs. The receptor was isolated from a human donor with multiple sclerosis. The CDR3 region has the DNA TGTGCCAGCACCAAACGGTGGGCCACTGAAGCTTTCTTT. This sequence encodes CASTKRWATEAFF. The full variable domain, its missing parts supplied by reference TRBV25-1 and TRBJ1-1, is EADIYQTPRYLVIGTGKKITLECSQTMGHDKMYWYQQDPGMELHLIHYSYGVNSTEKGDLSSESTVSRIRTEHFPLTLESARPSHTSQYLCASTKRWATEAFFGQGTRLTVV.